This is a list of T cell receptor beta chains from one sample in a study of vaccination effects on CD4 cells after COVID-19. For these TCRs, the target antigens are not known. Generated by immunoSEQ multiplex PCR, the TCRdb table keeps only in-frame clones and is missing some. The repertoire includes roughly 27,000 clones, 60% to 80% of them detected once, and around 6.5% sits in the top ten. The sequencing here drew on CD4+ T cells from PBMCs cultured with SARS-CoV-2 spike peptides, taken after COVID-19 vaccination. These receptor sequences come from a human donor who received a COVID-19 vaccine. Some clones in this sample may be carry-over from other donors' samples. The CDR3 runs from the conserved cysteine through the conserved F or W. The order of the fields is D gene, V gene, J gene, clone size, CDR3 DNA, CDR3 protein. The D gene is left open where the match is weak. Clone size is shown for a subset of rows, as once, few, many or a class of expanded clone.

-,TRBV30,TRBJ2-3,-,TGTGCCTGGACCCCAGGCCGGTTAGATACGCAGTATTTT,CAWTPGRLDTQYF
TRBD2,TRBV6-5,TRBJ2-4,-,TGTGCCAGCAGTTACTACGGGACTACGGACATTCAGTACTTC,CASSYYGTTDIQYF
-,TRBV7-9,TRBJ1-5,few,TGTGCCAGCAGCTTAGTTCGAGGTTTAATCAATCAGCCCCAGCATTTT,CASSLVRGLINQPQHF
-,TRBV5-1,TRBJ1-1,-,TGCGCCAGCAGCTTGGACAGGGCGGTCACTGAAGCTTTCTTT,CASSLDRAVTEAFF
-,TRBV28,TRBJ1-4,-,TGTGCCAGCAGTTTAATCCAGGGAAGGTCGTATGAAAAACTGTTTTTT,CASSLIQGRSYEKLFF
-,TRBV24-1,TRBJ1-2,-,TGTGCCACCAGTGTTTCGAATTATGGCTACACCTTC,CATSVSNYGYTF
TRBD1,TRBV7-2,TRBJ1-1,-,TGTGCCAGCAGCTCGACCGGGACAGCGAACACTGAAGCTTTCTTT,CASSSTGTANTEAFF
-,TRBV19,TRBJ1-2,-,TGTGCCAGTAGTATCGGGAACTGGGGCTATGGCTACACCTTC,CASSIGNWGYGYTF
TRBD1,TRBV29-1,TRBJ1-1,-,TGCAGCGTTGAAGATCTTGACCAGGGGGCGAGGGACACTGAAGCTTTCTTT,CSVEDLDQGARDTEAFF
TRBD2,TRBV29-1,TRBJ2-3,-,TGCAGCGTGGCGACTAGCGGGGGTCCGGCAGCGCAGTATTTT,CSVATSGGPAAQYF
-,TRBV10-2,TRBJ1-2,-,TGCGCCAGCAGTGAGGCCTCCCGGGACGGATTACACTTC,CASSEASRDGLHF
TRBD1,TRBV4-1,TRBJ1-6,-,TGCGCCAGCAGCCTGAAAAGGACAGGGGAAGGTTTACCCCTCCACTTT,CASSLKRTGEGLPLHF
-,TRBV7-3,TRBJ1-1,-,TGTGCCAGCAGCTTATTTGAGGGCACTGAAGCTTTCTTT,CASSLFEGTEAFF
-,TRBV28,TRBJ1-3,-,TGTGCCAGTCACAAAGGAAATTTGGGAAACACCATATATTTT,CASHKGNLGNTIYF
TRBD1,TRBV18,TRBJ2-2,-,TGTGCCAGCTCACCAATTGGACAGGGGACCGGGGAGCTGTTTTTT,CASSPIGQGTGELFF
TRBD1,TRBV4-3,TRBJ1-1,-,TGCGCCAGCAGCCAAACCAGGGACAGGGGGCTGAACACTGAAGCTTTCTTT,CASSQTRDRGLNTEAFF
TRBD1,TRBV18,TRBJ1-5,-,TGTGCCAGCTCACCACCGGGACAGGCAATAAATCAGCCCCAGCATTTT,CASSPPGQAINQPQHF
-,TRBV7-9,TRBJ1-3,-,TGTGCCAGCAGCTTAAGCGGCCTGAGCACCATATATTTT,CASSLSGLSTIYF
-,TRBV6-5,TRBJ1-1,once,TGTGCCACCAAGGGACGGCTGATGAACACTGAAGCTTTCTTT,CATKGRLMNTEAFF
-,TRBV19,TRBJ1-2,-,TGTGCCAGTAGTTCTTTTACCGATCCTTCTACTAACTATGGCTACACCTTC,CASSSFTDPSTNYGYTF
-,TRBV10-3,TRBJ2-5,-,TGTGCCATCAGTGATCCCATGGGTTTGGGCGTAGAGACCCAGTACTTC,CAISDPMGLGVETQYF
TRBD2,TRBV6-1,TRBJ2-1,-,TGTGCCAGCAGTGAAGTACTAGCGGGGGTTCCTGGTTTTGAAAAGCAGTTCTTC,CASSEVLAGVPGFEKQFF
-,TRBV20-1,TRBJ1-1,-,TGCAGTGCTTCGGGCCCTCTAGAAGCTTTCTTT,CSASGPLEAFF
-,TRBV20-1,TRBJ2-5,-,TGCAGTGCTAGTCCAGGCCGCGAGACCCAGTACTTC,CSASPGRETQYF
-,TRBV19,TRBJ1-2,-,TGTGCCAGTAGTAAACGAGGGGGAAGGGACTATGGCTACACCTTC,CASSKRGGRDYGYTF
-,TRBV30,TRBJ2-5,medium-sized,TGTGCCTGGAGTGTAACCGCCTTCCAAGAGACCCAGTACTTC,CAWSVTAFQETQYF
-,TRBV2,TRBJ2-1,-,TGTGCCAGCAGTGACTCCCCTGCTGGCTCGGTGTATGAGCAGTTCTTC,CASSDSPAGSVYEQFF
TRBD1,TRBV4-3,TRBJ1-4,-,TGCGCCAGCAGCCAAAAACCCAGGACAGGGGGGTCTCTAACTAATGAAAAACTGTTTTTT,CASSQKPRTGGSLTNEKLFF
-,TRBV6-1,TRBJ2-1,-,TGTGCCAGCACGACCAGCCACAATGAGCAGTTCTTC,CASTTSHNEQFF
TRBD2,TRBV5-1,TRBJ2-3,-,TGCGCCAGCAGCTTGGCCCCTAGCGGGGGGACAGATACGCAGTATTTT,CASSLAPSGGTDTQYF
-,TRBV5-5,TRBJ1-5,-,TGTGCCAGCGATAAGGGCGGAAGCAATCAGCCCCAGCATTTT,CASDKGGSNQPQHF
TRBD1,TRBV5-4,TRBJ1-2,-,TGTGCCAGCCTACTAAAAACAGGGGCCGCAGGGGACTATGGCTACACCTTC,CASLLKTGAAGDYGYTF
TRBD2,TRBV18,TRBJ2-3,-,TGTGCCAGCTCGCAGCTAGCGGGGGAGATCACAGATACGCAGTATTTT,CASSQLAGEITDTQYF
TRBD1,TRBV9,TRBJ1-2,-,TGTGCCAGCAGCCTAGAAGGGGGCTCTGGCTACACCTTC,CASSLEGGSGYTF
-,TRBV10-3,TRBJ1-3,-,TGTGCCATCAGGGGGGAGGCAGGGGTCTTATCCGCTGGAAACACCATATATTTT,CAIRGEAGVLSAGNTIYF
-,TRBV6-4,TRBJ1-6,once,TGTGCCAGCAGTGACTCGCGACGGGGAAATTCACCCCTCCACTTT,CASSDSRRGNSPLHF
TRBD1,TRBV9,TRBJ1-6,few,TGTGCCAGCAGCGTAGAGTGGGACAGCAATTCACCCCTCCACTTT,CASSVEWDSNSPLHF
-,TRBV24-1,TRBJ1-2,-,TGTGCCACCAGTGATACCCCCAACTATGGCTACACCTTC,CATSDTPNYGYTF
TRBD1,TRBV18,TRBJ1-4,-,TGTGCCAGCTCACCACTTTCGGGACAGGGGGCCTATGAAAAACTGTTTTTT,CASSPLSGQGAYEKLFF
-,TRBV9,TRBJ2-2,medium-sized,TGTGCCAGCAGCGCAGGGTCGTCGAACACCGGGGAGCTGTTTTTT,CASSAGSSNTGELFF
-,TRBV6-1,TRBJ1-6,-,TGTGCCAGCACCCACCCTACGGGCGGATCACCCCTCCACTTT,CASTHPTGGSPLHF
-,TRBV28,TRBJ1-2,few,TGTGCCAGCAGTTGGGGACCGTATGGCTACACCTTC,CASSWGPYGYTF
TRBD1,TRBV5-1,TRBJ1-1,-,TGCGCCAGCAGCTCTCAGGGGGCCGGCACTGAAGCTTTCTTT,CASSSQGAGTEAFF
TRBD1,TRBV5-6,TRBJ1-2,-,TGTGCCAGCAGATTAGGTTGGGGACAGAGCTATGGCTACACCTTC,CASRLGWGQSYGYTF
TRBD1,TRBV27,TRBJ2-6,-,TGTGCCAGCAGTTTAAGGCCGACAGGGGCTGGGGCCAACGTCCTGACTTTC,CASSLRPTGAGANVLTF
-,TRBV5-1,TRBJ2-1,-,TGCGCCAGCAGCTTGCGCGCGGGGTCTTCCTACAATGAGCAGTTCTTC,CASSLRAGSSYNEQFF
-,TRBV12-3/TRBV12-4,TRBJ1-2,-,TGTGCCAGCAGTTTGGGACGAGTGGGCTACACCTTC,CASSLGRVGYTF
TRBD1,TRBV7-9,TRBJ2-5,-,TGTGCCAGCAGCTGGGGACAGGGCCTAGAGACCCAGTACTTC,CASSWGQGLETQYF
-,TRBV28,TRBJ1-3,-,TGTGCCACGAGGACCCTCAACTCTGGAAACACCATATATTTT,CATRTLNSGNTIYF
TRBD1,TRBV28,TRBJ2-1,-,TGTGCCAGCAGTTCAAGGTCAGGGGGAGTATGGAATGAGCAGTTCTTC,CASSSRSGGVWNEQFF
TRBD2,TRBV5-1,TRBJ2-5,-,TGCGCCAGCAGCTTGGGTAGCGGGGAGACCCAGTACTTC,CASSLGSGETQYF
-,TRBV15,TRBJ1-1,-,TGTGCCACCAGCAGAGATCGGGCCGCGAACACTGAAGCTTTCTTT,CATSRDRAANTEAFF